This T cell receptor (beta chain) stems from a study of shared clonotypes between healthy human individuals. The CDR3 sequence is 14 residues long. The ends were cut back, 4 bases at V and 7 bases at J, with 12 bases in the middle. The germline V gene has CDR1 SGHNT and CDR2 YYREEE (reference sequence). Generated by immunoSEQ multiplex PCR, the TCRdb table keeps only in-frame clones and is missing some. The data hold approximately 980,000 clones, with about three quarters observed a single time. The specimen sequenced was memory CD4+ T cells sorted from blood. Indicated subset: CD45RA-negative fraction. This chain links TRBV5-4 with TRBJ1-6; D uncertain. The receptor's source is a man between 18 and 29 years old in good health. In DNA form, the CDR3 reads TGTGCCAGCAGCCCCCGAACAGACAATTCACCCCTCCACTTT. It is translated as CASSPRTDNSPLHF.